This T cell receptor (beta chain) was sequenced for a study of blood T cell repertoires in COVID-19. Authors' methods: Using reference gene primer amplification, nucleated cell counts were estimated. This table comes from immunoSEQ multiplex PCR, and its TCRdb copy is limited to in-frame clones, with some not included. That table is the source of V, J and clone size, and D and trimming were worked out from the DNA. The sample gives hundreds of thousands of clones, around nine tenths of which show up once; over 6% is in the top ten. Germline V CDR1 and CDR2: MDHEN, SYDVKM. The CDR3 totals 13 residues. Cohort assignment relied on participant-reported clinical history. A word on this clone: One end of the junction fails to match germline, which may point to a read error.

This rearrangement joins TRBV28 to TRBJ2-7, with TRBD2 as a possible D gene (5 bases). The sample was PBMCs or T cells enriched from blood (not recorded which). This receptor was taken from a woman aged 40 to 50 who had recovered from COVID-19. CDR3 DNA: TGTGCCAGCAATTTAGGGAGTTCCTACGAGCAGTACTTC. Its protein product is CASNLGSSYEQYF.